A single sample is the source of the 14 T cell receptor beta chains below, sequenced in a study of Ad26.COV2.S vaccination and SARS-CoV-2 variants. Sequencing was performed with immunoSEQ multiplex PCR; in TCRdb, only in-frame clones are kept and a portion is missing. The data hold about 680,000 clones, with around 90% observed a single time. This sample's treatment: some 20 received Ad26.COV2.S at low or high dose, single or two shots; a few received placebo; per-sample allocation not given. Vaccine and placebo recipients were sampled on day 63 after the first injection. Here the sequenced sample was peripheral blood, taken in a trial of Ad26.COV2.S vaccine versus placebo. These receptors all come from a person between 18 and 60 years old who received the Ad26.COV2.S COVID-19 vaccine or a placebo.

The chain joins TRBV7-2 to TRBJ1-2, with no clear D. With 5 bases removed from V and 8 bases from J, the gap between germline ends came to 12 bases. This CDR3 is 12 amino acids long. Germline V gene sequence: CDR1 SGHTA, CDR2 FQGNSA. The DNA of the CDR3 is TGTGCCAGCAGCCCGAACAGCATAGGCTACACCTTC. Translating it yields CASSPNSIGYTF.

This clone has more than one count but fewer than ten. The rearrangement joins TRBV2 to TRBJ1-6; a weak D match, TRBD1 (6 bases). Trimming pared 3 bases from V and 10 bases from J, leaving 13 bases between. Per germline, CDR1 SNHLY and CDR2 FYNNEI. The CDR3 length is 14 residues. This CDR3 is CASSDQGIGSPLHF. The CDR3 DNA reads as TGTGCCAGCAGTGACCAGGGGATTGGGTCACCCCTCCACTTT.

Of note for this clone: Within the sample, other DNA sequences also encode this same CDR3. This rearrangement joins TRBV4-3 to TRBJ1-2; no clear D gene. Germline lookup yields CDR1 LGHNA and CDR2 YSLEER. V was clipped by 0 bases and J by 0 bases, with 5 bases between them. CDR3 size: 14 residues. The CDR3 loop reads CASSQEGANYGYTF. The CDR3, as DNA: TGCGCCAGCAGCCAAGAGGGCGCTAACTATGGCTACACCTTC.

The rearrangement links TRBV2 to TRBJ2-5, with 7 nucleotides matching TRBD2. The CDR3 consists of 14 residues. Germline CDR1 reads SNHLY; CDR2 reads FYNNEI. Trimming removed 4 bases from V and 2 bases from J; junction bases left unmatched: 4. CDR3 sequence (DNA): TGTGCCAGCAGTGCATTCGGGGGGCAAGAGACCCAGTACTTC. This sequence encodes CASSAFGGQETQYF.

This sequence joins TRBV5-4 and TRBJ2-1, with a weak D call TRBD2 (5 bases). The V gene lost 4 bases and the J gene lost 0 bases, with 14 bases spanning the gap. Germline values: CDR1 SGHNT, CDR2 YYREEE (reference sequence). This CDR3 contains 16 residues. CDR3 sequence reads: CASSKKERSSYNEQFF. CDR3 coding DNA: TGTGCCAGCAGCAAGAAAGAGCGGAGCTCCTACAATGAGCAGTTCTTC.

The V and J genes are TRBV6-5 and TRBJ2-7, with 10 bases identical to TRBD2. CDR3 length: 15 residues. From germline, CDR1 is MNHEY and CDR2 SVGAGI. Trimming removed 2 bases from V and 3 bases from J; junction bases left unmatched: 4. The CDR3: CASSYAWTSGYEQYF. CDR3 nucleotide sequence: TGTGCCAGCAGTTACGCGTGGACTAGCGGCTACGAGCAGTACTTC.

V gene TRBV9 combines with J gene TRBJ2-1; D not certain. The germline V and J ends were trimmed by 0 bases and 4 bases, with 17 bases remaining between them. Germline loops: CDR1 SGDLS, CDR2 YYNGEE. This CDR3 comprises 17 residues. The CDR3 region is CASSVAETQLLYNEQFF. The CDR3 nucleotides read TGTGCCAGCAGCGTAGCCGAGACACAGTTGCTGTACAATGAGCAGTTCTTC.

CDR3: CASGVDGYEQYF. DNA for the CDR3: TGTGCCAGCGGAGTTGACGGGTACGAGCAGTACTTC. This chain connects TRBV6-5 to TRBJ2-7; unclear D gene. Trimming took off 8 bases at V and 4 bases at J, with 12 bases between the two ends. Looked up from germline, CDR1 is MNHEY and CDR2 is SVGAGI. The CDR3 has 12 amino acids.

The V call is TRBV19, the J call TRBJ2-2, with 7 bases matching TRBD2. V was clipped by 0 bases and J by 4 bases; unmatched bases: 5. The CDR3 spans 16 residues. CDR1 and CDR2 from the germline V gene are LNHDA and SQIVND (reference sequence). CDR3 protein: CASSIDNGGVTGELFF. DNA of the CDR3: TGTGCCAGTAGTATAGATAATGGGGGGGTCACCGGGGAGCTGTTTTTT.

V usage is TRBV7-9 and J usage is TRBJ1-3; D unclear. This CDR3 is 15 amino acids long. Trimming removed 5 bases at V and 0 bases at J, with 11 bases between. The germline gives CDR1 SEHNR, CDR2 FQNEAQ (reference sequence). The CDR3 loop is CASSRTWSSGNTIYF. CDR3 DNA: TGTGCCAGCAGCCGAACGTGGTCCTCTGGAAACACCATATATTTT.

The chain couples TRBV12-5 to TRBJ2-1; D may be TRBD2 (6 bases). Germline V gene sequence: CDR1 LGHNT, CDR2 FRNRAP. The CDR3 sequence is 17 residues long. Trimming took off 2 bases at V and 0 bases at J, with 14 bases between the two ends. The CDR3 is CASGLPRGRSSYNEQFF. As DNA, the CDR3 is TGTGCTAGTGGTTTGCCCAGAGGGAGGAGCTCCTACAATGAGCAGTTCTTC.

The CDR3 region has the DNA TGTGCCAGCAGCTTAGAGCTAGCGGGGGCCCGTCAAGAGACCCAGTACTTC. Translation: CASSLELAGARQETQYF. J is TRBJ2-5 and V is TRBV11-3, with TRBD2 matching over 10 bases. Germline V gene sequence: CDR1 SGHNT, CDR2 YENEEA. The length of the CDR3 is 17 residues. V trimming: 0 bases; J trimming: 2 bases; junction bases outside the gene matches: 6. The variable domain in full, with the rest retrieved from reference TRBV11-3 and TRBJ2-5, is EAGVVQSPRYKIIEKKQPVAFWCNPISGHNTLYWYLQNLGQGPELLIRYENEEAVDDSQLPKDRFSAERLKGVDSTLKIQPAELGDSAVYLCASSLELAGARQETQYFGPGTRLLVL.

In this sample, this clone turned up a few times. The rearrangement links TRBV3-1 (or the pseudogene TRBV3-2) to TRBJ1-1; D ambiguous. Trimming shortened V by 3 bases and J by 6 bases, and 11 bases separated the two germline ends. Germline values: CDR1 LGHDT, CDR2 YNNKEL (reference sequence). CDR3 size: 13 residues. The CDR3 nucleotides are TGTGCCAGCAGCCACAAAGGAGCTCCTGAAGCTTTCTTT. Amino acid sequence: CASSHKGAPEAFF.

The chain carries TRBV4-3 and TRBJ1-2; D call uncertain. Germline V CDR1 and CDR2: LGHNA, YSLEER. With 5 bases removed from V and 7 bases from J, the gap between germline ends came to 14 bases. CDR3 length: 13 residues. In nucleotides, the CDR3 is TGCGCCAGCAGCTCAGATCGCCGGGGTGGCTACACCTTC. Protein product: CASSSDRRGGYTF.